The source of this TCR beta chain is a study of blood T cell repertoires in COVID-19. This CDR3 has 16 residues. The ends were cut back, 1 base at V and 1 base at J, with 11 bases in the middle. CDR1 is MGHRA, CDR2 YSYEKL, per germline. Profiled with immunoSEQ multiplex PCR; TCRdb holds only in-frame clones, not every one. The data contain roughly 69,000 clones, more than 80% of them singletons. The chain uses TRBV4-1 and TRBJ1-3; tentative D call: TRBD1 (5 bases). Sequencing was performed on PBMCs or T cells enriched from blood (not recorded which). The receptor comes from a woman in her 40s with acute COVID-19. CDR3 DNA sequence: TGCGCCAGCAGCCAAGGCCTCGGGGGTTCTGGAAACACCATATATTTT. Translating it yields CASSQGLGGSGNTIYF.